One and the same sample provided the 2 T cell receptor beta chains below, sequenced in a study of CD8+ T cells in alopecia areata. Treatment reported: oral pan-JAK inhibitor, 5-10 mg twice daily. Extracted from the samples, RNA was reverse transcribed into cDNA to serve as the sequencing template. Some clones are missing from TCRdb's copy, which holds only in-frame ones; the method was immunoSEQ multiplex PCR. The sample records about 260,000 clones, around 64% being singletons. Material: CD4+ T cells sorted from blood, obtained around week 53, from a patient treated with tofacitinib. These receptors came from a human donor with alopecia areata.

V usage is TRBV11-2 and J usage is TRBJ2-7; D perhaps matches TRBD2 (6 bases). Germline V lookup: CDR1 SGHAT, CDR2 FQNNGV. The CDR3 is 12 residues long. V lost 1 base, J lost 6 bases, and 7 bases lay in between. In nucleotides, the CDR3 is TGTGCCAGCAGCTTAGCGCGGGGCGAGCAGTACTTC. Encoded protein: CASSLARGEQYF.

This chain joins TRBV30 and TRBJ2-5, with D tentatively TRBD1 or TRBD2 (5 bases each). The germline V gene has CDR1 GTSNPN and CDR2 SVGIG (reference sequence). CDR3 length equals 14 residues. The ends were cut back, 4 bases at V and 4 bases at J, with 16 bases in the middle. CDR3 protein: CAWNPATGRETQYF. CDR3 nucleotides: TGTGCCTGGAATCCCGCGACGGGGCGAGAGACCCAGTACTTC.